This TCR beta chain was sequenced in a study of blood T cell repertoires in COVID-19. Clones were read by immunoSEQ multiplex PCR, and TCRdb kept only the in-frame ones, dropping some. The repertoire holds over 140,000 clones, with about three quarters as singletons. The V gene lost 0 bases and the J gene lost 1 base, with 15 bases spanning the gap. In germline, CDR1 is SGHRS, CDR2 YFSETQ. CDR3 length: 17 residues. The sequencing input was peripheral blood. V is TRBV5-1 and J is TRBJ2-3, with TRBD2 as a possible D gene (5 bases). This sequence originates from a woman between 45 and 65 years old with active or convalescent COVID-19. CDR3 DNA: TGCGCCAGCAGCTTGGCCTGGGCTAGCTCTCGCACAGATACGCAGTATTTT. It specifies CASSLAWASSRTDTQYF. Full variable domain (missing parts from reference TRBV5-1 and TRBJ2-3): KAGVTQTPRYLIKTRGQQVTLSCSPISGHRSVSWYQQTPGQGLQFLFEYFSETQRNKGNFPGRFSGRQFSNSRSEMNVSTLELGDSALYLCASSLAWASSRTDTQYFGPGTRLTVL.